The rows below give T cell receptor beta chains drawn from one sample of a study of Graves' ophthalmopathy and Graves' hyperthyroidism. One entry per CDR3 protein results from TCRdb running MiXCR on the multiplex PCR reads. The data show 560,000 or so distinct CDR3 sequences, with roughly 40% seen just once and roughly 4% held by the top ten. What was sequenced was peripheral blood or thyroid tissue (not recorded which). The origin of the receptors is an adult man with Graves' hyperthyroidism. Each CDR3 is given with its conserved first and last residue. Clone size, where shown, is once, few, many, or a class for clones that have expanded.

>NA|TRBV30|TRBJ2-2
CAAAGGTGELFF
>NA|TRBV3-1|TRBJ1-5
CASSQDGIPNQPQHF
>NA|TRBV7-3|NA
CASSLSREDYNEQFF
>NA|TRBV14|TRBJ1-1
CANGPRQGTNTEAFF
>few|TRBV19|TRBJ1-1
CASRLRDKGSLNTEAFF
>NA|TRBV5-1|TRBJ2-7
CASSLAGGTGPDEQYF
>many|TRBV4-2|TRBJ2-7
CASSQDREGRWEQYF
>few|TRBV6-5|TRBJ1-3
CASKPASGVSGNTIYF
>NA|TRBV30|TRBJ1-5
CAWSQGTGYNQPQHF
>many|TRBV5-1|TRBJ1-2
CASSLEYLGAGNF
>NA|TRBV12-3/TRBV12-4|TRBJ1-3
CASSEFGSSGSTIYF
>once|TRBV29-1|TRBJ1-2
CSGQGDYGYTF
>NA|TRBV19|TRBJ1-4
CASSITNPGGFEKLFF
>NA|TRBV29-1|TRBJ2-5
CSVDPRGLDNEQYF
>NA|TRBV7-9|TRBJ2-7
CANRASGSYEQYF
>many|TRBV25-1|TRBJ2-7
CASSGRVAGEQYF
>NA|TRBV24-1|TRBJ1-2
CATSVEGDFDYGYTF
>once|TRBV10-3|TRBJ1-5
CAISSPGQDQPQHF
>NA|TRBV9|TRBJ2-2
CASSVPASPNTGELFF
>once|TRBV25-1|TRBJ1-2
CASSRASGGFYGYTF
>NA|TRBV20-1|TRBJ2-7
CSPRAGDYEQYF
>many|TRBV11-2|TRBJ2-7
CASSWVGPHEQYF
>few|TRBV6-5|TRBJ2-7
CASSYRGIYEQYF
>NA|TRBV7-8|TRBJ1-1
CASSPRGEGMNTEAFF
>many|TRBV20-1|TRBJ2-2
CSARDRYTGELFF
>few|TRBV25-1|TRBJ1-5
CASSALWGDRGTYSNQPQHF
>many|TRBV2|TRBJ2-5
CASARQGQETQYF
>NA|TRBV6-2/TRBV6-3|TRBJ2-7
CASSWGYGGAYEQYF
>NA|TRBV19|TRBJ1-5
CASRDATGGRGQPQHF
>NA|TRBV30|TRBJ1-2
CAWSVSRASYGYTF
>many|TRBV14|TRBJ1-4
CASSFGGGVNEKLFF
>many|TRBV7-9|TRBJ2-2
CASSYTGELFF
>few|TRBV12-3/TRBV12-4|TRBJ1-2
CASSHLKGVYGYTF
>NA|TRBV15|TRBJ2-1
CATSERDRGLYEQFF
>few|TRBV6-1|TRBJ1-4
CASSDGGKGLDEKLFF
>few|TRBV6-5|TRBJ2-7
CASSYRQEGWMDEQYF
>NA|TRBV11-2|TRBJ1-6
CASSAGRLNSPLHF
>NA|TRBV14|TRBJ2-7
CASSPGTGWHEQYF
>NA|TRBV15|TRBJ2-7
CASRGSGSSYEQYF
>many|TRBV12-3/TRBV12-4|TRBJ1-1
CASRLRFLYTEAFF
>NA|TRBV29-1|TRBJ1-1
CSVAGVANTEAFF
>NA|TRBV7-2|TRBJ2-1
CASSLARTGVGEQFF
>NA|TRBV18|TRBJ2-5
CASSPKGNRETQYF
>many|TRBV4-1|TRBJ2-2
CASSQDRGVAGELFF
>NA|TRBV6-1|TRBJ1-5
CASTLNRGGNQPQHF
>few|TRBV5-5|TRBJ2-5
CASSLSPLGSRWRETQYF
>many|TRBV12-3/TRBV12-4|TRBJ2-2
CASSFTGNTGELFF
>few|TRBV6-5|TRBJ1-5
CASSPGTGGQGNQPQHF
>NA|TRBV7-2|TRBJ2-5
CASSLGRLWRGGTAEAQYF
>few|TRBV20-1|TRBJ2-7
CSAKPMVTDPLYEQYF
>many|TRBV11-2|TRBJ2-5
CASSRTGTQETQYF
>few|TRBV3-1|TRBJ1-4
CASSQARGASNEKLFF
>many|TRBV29-1|TRBJ1-1
CSAANLRVNTEAFF
>many|TRBV7-9|TRBJ2-7
CATSERGTYEQYF
>NA|TRBV7-9|TRBJ2-7
CASSLPSAGSYNEQYF
>many|TRBV5-6|TRBJ1-2
CASSLYLTGEANYGYTF
>many|TRBV19|TRBJ1-6
CASSIWVDSPLHF